The rows below give T cell receptor beta chains drawn from one sample of a study of T cell responses to AZD1222 COVID-19 vaccine. Assay used: immunoSEQ multiplex PCR; TCRdb lists only in-frame clones, some missing. The sample lists fewer than 200,000 clones, around 94% occurring once. The source was peripheral blood, collected on day 0 of AZD1222 vaccination. Receptors originate from an adult in good health. CDR3s include the opening cysteine and the closing phenylalanine or tryptophan. D genes are given only for firm matches. The size entry is marked missing in some rows and otherwise reads once, few, many or a size class.

V gene	J gene	D gene	clone size	CDR3 DNA	CDR3 protein
TRBV5-1	TRBJ1-1	NA	NA	TGCGCCAGCAGCTGGGGGGCTTCGAACACTGAAGCTTTCTTT	CASSWGASNTEAFF
TRBV4-1	TRBJ2-1	NA	NA	TGCGCCAGCAGCCTGCAGGGATTGGGGGTGTTGGATGAGCAGTTCTTC	CASSLQGLGVLDEQFF
TRBV5-6	TRBJ1-5	NA	NA	TGTGCCAGCAGCTTAACGGGGCTTAGCAATCAGCCCCAGCATTTT	CASSLTGLSNQPQHF
TRBV18	TRBJ1-2	NA	once	TGTGCCAGCTCACCAGGCAGGCTCGGTGGCTACACCTTC	CASSPGRLGGYTF
TRBV5-4	TRBJ2-2	NA	once	TGTGCCAGCAGCTTGGCCGCGGGGCACCGCACCGGGGAGCTGTTTTTT	CASSLAAGHRTGELFF
TRBV29-1	TRBJ1-2	NA	NA	TGCAGCGTTGAAGATGTCGAAGGGGCTAACTATGGCTACACCTTC	CSVEDVEGANYGYTF
TRBV5-4	TRBJ1-1	TRBD1	once	TGTGCCAGCACCTCAGGGGGACACAACACTGAAGCTTTCTTT	CASTSGGHNTEAFF
TRBV19	TRBJ2-7	NA	NA	TGTGCCAGTAGTATAGGCCCAGGGGACGAGCAGTACTTC	CASSIGPGDEQYF
TRBV7-9	TRBJ2-1	TRBD2	NA	TGTGCCAGCAGCGGACTAGCGGGAGAGGGTACATGGAATGAGCAGTTCTTC	CASSGLAGEGTWNEQFF
TRBV7-8	TRBJ1-1	NA	NA	TGTGCCAGCAGCTTAGCCGGGACGAAGATGAACACTGAAGCTTTCTTT	CASSLAGTKMNTEAFF
TRBV27	TRBJ2-6	NA	NA	TGTGCCAGCAGTTTACTACCGACTGGGGCCAACGTCCTGACTTTC	CASSLLPTGANVLTF
TRBV11-2	TRBJ2-7	NA	once	TGTGCCAGCAGCTTAGCGTGGGGGGGACAGCCCGACGAGCAGTACTTC	CASSLAWGGQPDEQYF
TRBV7-2	TRBJ1-1	TRBD1	NA	TGTGCCAGCAGCTTCGGACAGGGGACGAACACTGAAGCTTTCTTT	CASSFGQGTNTEAFF
TRBV11-2	TRBJ2-7	NA	once	TGTGCCAGCAGCCCTCTCTCTTTGGGGGGACACTACGAGCAGTACTTC	CASSPLSLGGHYEQYF
TRBV12-3/TRBV12-4	TRBJ2-3	NA	NA	TGTGCCAGCAACGTCGAGGGTACGCAGTATTTT	CASNVEGTQYF
TRBV6-6	TRBJ1-3	NA	NA	TGTGCCAGCCGTTCTGAGGGAGGGCCTGGAAACACCATATATTTT	CASRSEGGPGNTIYF